This record looks at one TCR beta chain sequence and its context. Its antigen is not yet known. No per-base quality is available; no much larger clone lies one base away. TCRbeta CDR3 regions were amplified from genomic DNA by means of the immunoSEQ Assay, a bias-controlled multiplex PCR. Per the original workflow: The number of nucleated cells in each sample was estimated from the amplification of reference gene primers within the assay. To quantify the absolute abundance of each unique TCRbeta CDR3 rearrangement, sequence reads were collapsed and filtered. For each sample, productive Simpson clonality was calculated as the square root of Simpson's diversity index across productive rearrangements. TCRdb mirrors the immuneACCESS table, restricted to in-frame sequences. Some clones are absent from its copies; in checked studies, under half trace to an unresolved V gene, and the reason for the others is unknown. V and J calls and clone size are as listed in that table; D and trimming were resolved from the DNA. This sample lists approximately 240,000 clones; about 85% were detected once. The top ten clonotypes cover around 5.5% of the sample.

The data were obtained in a study of blood T cell repertoires in COVID-19 (TCRdb year 2020). Notes on the research overall: Samples covering the acute and convalescent phases of COVID-19 were provided by collaborators in the United States, Italy and Spain. The material from the prospective study consisted of cDNA or gDNA derived from T cells, B-cell-depleted T cells, or PBMCs. Subjects who had been exposed to COVID-19, were actively infected with it, or had recovered from it provided the deeply sampled blood TCRbeta repertoires that made up the dataset. The repertoires were released in a freely available public database meant as a resource for research on the immune response to SARS-CoV-2. Samples were obtained from the ongoing ImmuneRACE study (first 160 participants) and from 1,000 to 1,500 subjects provided by 6 global collaborators. Sample metadata almost always included a de-identified subject ID, COVID-19 status, age in years and sex. Where available, HLA class I and class II types were obtained from metadata supplied by the sample provider rather than from assay-based typing.

Another Seattle source contributed samples from volunteer blood donors who had recovered from COVID-19. Collaborating institutions collected whole blood in K2EDTA tubes following their own protocols. For TCRbeta analysis, collaborators shipped samples in one of three forms: frozen whole blood, isolated PBMCs, or DNA extracted from either of those sample types. Here is what the overall study found, with its caveats: Clinical and demographic metadata were provided uncurated, with the amount varying by source and participant.

Reading the germline V gene (reference sequence) gives CDR1 SEHNR and CDR2 FQNEAQ. From the cysteine up to the phenylalanine, the CDR3 has a length of 15 residues. Only CDR3 DNA is held: 45 bases, read in frame from base 1. V and J are trimmed by 2 bases and 4 bases, and the gene matches miss 6 bases of the junction. Sequencing was performed on peripheral blood. This sequence was found in a woman aged 60-70 years who had recovered from COVID-19. The chain couples TRBV7-9 to TRBJ2-3, with 7 middle bases fitting TRBD1. Here the CDR3 is given as CASSLPNRGADTQYF. The DNA sequence is given as TGTGCCAGCAGCTTACCAAACAGGGGCGCAGATACGCAGTATTTT.